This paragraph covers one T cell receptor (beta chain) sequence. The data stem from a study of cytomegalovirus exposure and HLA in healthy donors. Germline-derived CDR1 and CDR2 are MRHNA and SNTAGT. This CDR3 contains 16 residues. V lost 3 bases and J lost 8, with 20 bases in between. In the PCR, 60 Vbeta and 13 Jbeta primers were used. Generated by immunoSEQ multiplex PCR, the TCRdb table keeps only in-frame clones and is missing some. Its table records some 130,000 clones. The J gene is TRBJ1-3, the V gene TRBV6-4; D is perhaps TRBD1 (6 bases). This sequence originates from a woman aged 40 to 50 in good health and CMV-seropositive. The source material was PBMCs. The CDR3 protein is CASSEVDTGCLHTIYF. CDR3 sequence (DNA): TGTGCCAGCAGTGAAGTTGATACAGGGTGTCTACACACCATATATTTT.